A selection of T cell receptor beta chains follows, all from one sample in a study of T cell responses to AZD1222 COVID-19 vaccine. Assay: immunoSEQ multiplex PCR; the TCRdb copy retains only in-frame clones and omits some. The sample carries fewer than 100,000 clones, roughly 90% recorded once. Specimen: peripheral blood, collected 28 days after the second AZD1222 dose. These receptors came from an adult who received the AZD1222 COVID-19 vaccine. Both conserved end residues are part of each CDR3. A D gene is named only where the DNA matches it firmly. Some rows have no size entry. The others give once, few or many, or a class for an expanded clone.

j_call: TRBJ2-5; d_call: TRBD1; clone_size: NA; v_call: TRBV13; cdr3_nt: TGTGCCAGCAGCTTAATAAAGGCGGGACAGGGGAAGCGAGAGACCCAGTACTTC; cdr3_aa: CASSLIKAGQGKRETQYF
j_call: TRBJ2-3; d_call: TRBD2; clone_size: NA; v_call: TRBV10-3; cdr3_nt: TGTGCCATCGGGGCGGGGGGCCCAGATACGCAGTATTTT; cdr3_aa: CAIGAGGPDTQYF
j_call: TRBJ1-3; d_call: NA; clone_size: NA; v_call: TRBV9; cdr3_nt: TGTGCCAGCGGGGACACCTACTCTGGAAACACCATATATTTT; cdr3_aa: CASGDTYSGNTIYF
j_call: TRBJ1-5; d_call: TRBD1; clone_size: once; v_call: TRBV20-1; cdr3_nt: TGCAGTGCTAGTTACAGGGGATCGGTCAATCAGCCCCAGCATTTT; cdr3_aa: CSASYRGSVNQPQHF
j_call: TRBJ2-3; d_call: NA; clone_size: NA; v_call: TRBV19; cdr3_nt: TGTGCCAGTAGCCTAGGACCCGTGGCGACAGATACGCAGTATTTT; cdr3_aa: CASSLGPVATDTQYF
j_call: TRBJ2-7; d_call: NA; clone_size: NA; v_call: TRBV28; cdr3_nt: TGTGCCAGCAGTGAGCAATCCAGGGGTTCCGAGCAGTACTTC; cdr3_aa: CASSEQSRGSEQYF
j_call: TRBJ2-7; d_call: TRBD1; clone_size: NA; v_call: TRBV5-6; cdr3_nt: TGTGCCAGCAGCTCCGGACAGGGGTACGAGCAGTACTTC; cdr3_aa: CASSSGQGYEQYF
j_call: TRBJ2-2; d_call: NA; clone_size: NA; v_call: TRBV6-5; cdr3_nt: TGTGCCAGCAGTTACTCGGGGGGTACCGGGGAGCTGTTTTTT; cdr3_aa: CASSYSGGTGELFF
j_call: TRBJ1-4; d_call: NA; clone_size: NA; v_call: TRBV4-2; cdr3_nt: TGTGCCAGCAGCCAACAGGGGCCTCAAAAAAAACTGTTTTTT; cdr3_aa: CASSQQGPQKKLFF
j_call: TRBJ1-2; d_call: TRBD1; clone_size: NA; v_call: TRBV24-1; cdr3_nt: TGTGCCACCAGTGACCCATCAGGGGGGAGCTACACCTTC; cdr3_aa: CATSDPSGGSYTF
j_call: TRBJ2-7; d_call: NA; clone_size: NA; v_call: TRBV3-1/TRBV3-2; cdr3_nt: TGTGCCAGCAGCCAAGAGATGCGGGCCACCCCGTACTTC; cdr3_aa: CASSQEMRATPYF
j_call: TRBJ1-5; d_call: TRBD1; clone_size: NA; v_call: TRBV28; cdr3_nt: TGTGCCAGCAGTTCAGGACAGGGCTTGTATCAGCCCCAGCATTTT; cdr3_aa: CASSSGQGLYQPQHF
j_call: TRBJ2-7; d_call: TRBD2; clone_size: NA; v_call: TRBV7-8; cdr3_nt: TGTGCCAGCAGCTTAATGGCGGGGGGGCGTTATGTAGAGCAGTACTTC; cdr3_aa: CASSLMAGGRYVEQYF
j_call: TRBJ2-2; d_call: NA; clone_size: once; v_call: TRBV6-5; cdr3_nt: TGTGCCAGCACTCAGACGGGGGCGAGCACCGGGGAGCTGTTTTTT; cdr3_aa: CASTQTGASTGELFF
j_call: TRBJ2-1; d_call: TRBD1; clone_size: NA; v_call: TRBV30; cdr3_nt: TGTGCCTGGATGACAGGGTTCAATGGTGAGCAGTTCTTC; cdr3_aa: CAWMTGFNGEQFF
j_call: TRBJ1-5; d_call: NA; clone_size: NA; v_call: TRBV21-1; cdr3_nt: TGTGCCAGCACCGGACCCTCGGGGGATCAGCCCCAGCATTTT; cdr3_aa: CASTGPSGDQPQHF
j_call: TRBJ1-3; d_call: NA; clone_size: NA; v_call: TRBV6-5; cdr3_nt: TGTGCCAGCAGCCGCTTCGAGGCTGGAAACACCATATATTTT; cdr3_aa: CASSRFEAGNTIYF
j_call: TRBJ2-7; d_call: TRBD1; clone_size: NA; v_call: TRBV7-9; cdr3_nt: TGTGCCAGCAGCTTAAGGGGGACAGGTGAACCCTACGAGCAGTACTTC; cdr3_aa: CASSLRGTGEPYEQYF
j_call: TRBJ2-7; d_call: TRBD2; clone_size: NA; v_call: TRBV3-1/TRBV3-2; cdr3_nt: TGTGCCAGCAGCAGTACTAGCGGGGAGTACGAGCAGTACTTC; cdr3_aa: CASSSTSGEYEQYF
j_call: TRBJ2-7; d_call: TRBD1; clone_size: NA; v_call: TRBV7-2; cdr3_nt: TGTGCCAGCAGCTTAGTTGGACAGGGAGGCGACGAGCAGTACTTC; cdr3_aa: CASSLVGQGGDEQYF
j_call: TRBJ1-2; d_call: NA; clone_size: NA; v_call: TRBV5-1; cdr3_nt: TGCGCCAGCAGCTTGGAGCGGACCTCGAAAGGTGGCTACACCTTC; cdr3_aa: CASSLERTSKGGYTF
j_call: TRBJ2-5; d_call: TRBD1; clone_size: NA; v_call: TRBV28; cdr3_nt: TGTGCCATCAGACAGGGGGCGAAAACCCAGTACTTC; cdr3_aa: CAIRQGAKTQYF
j_call: TRBJ1-1; d_call: NA; clone_size: NA; v_call: TRBV5-5; cdr3_nt: TGTGCCAGCACGAAAACCCGGTTGAACACTGAAGCTTTCTTT; cdr3_aa: CASTKTRLNTEAFF
j_call: TRBJ2-7; d_call: TRBD1; clone_size: NA; v_call: TRBV28; cdr3_nt: TGTGCCAGCAGCTCCTCCGGGACAGGGGACTACGAGCAGTACTTC; cdr3_aa: CASSSSGTGDYEQYF
j_call: TRBJ1-2; d_call: NA; clone_size: NA; v_call: TRBV2; cdr3_nt: TGTGCCAGCAGTAGTCCCCTCCATGGCTACACCTTC; cdr3_aa: CASSSPLHGYTF
j_call: TRBJ1-5; d_call: TRBD1; clone_size: NA; v_call: TRBV7-2; cdr3_nt: TGTGCCAGCAGCTTGCAGACAGGGCGGAATCAGCCCCAGCATTTT; cdr3_aa: CASSLQTGRNQPQHF
j_call: TRBJ1-6; d_call: TRBD1; clone_size: NA; v_call: TRBV27; cdr3_nt: TGTGCCAGCAGGGTCGACAGGGTAAATTCACCCCTCCACTTT; cdr3_aa: CASRVDRVNSPLHF
j_call: TRBJ1-5; d_call: NA; clone_size: NA; v_call: TRBV12-1; cdr3_nt: TGTGCCACCCTTAGGAATCAGCCCCAGCATTTT; cdr3_aa: CATLRNQPQHF
j_call: TRBJ2-3; d_call: NA; clone_size: NA; v_call: TRBV6-2/TRBV6-3; cdr3_nt: TGTGCCAGCAGCTTATTGGCCACAGATACGCAGTATTTT; cdr3_aa: CASSLLATDTQYF
j_call: TRBJ2-7; d_call: NA; clone_size: NA; v_call: TRBV18; cdr3_nt: TGTGCCAGCTCACCATCCAGCGGTCCCTACGAGCAGTACTTC; cdr3_aa: CASSPSSGPYEQYF
j_call: TRBJ2-3; d_call: NA; clone_size: NA; v_call: TRBV2; cdr3_nt: TGTGCCAGCGGGGAGGAGAGCACAGATACGCAGTATTTT; cdr3_aa: CASGEESTDTQYF
j_call: TRBJ2-5; d_call: TRBD2; clone_size: NA; v_call: TRBV2; cdr3_nt: TGTGCCAGCAGTGATAGCGGGGGTTTAGTGGCCCAGTACTTC; cdr3_aa: CASSDSGGLVAQYF
j_call: TRBJ2-7; d_call: NA; clone_size: NA; v_call: TRBV5-4; cdr3_nt: TGTGCCAGCAGCTTGAGGGGAGGCTACGAGCAGTACTTC; cdr3_aa: CASSLRGGYEQYF
j_call: TRBJ1-2; d_call: NA; clone_size: NA; v_call: TRBV4-1; cdr3_nt: TGCGCCAGCAGCCAACAATTACAGGGCTATGGCTACACCTTC; cdr3_aa: CASSQQLQGYGYTF
j_call: TRBJ1-2; d_call: NA; clone_size: NA; v_call: TRBV6-5; cdr3_nt: TGTGCCAGCAGACCCTCCGCAGGGTATGGCTACACCTTC; cdr3_aa: CASRPSAGYGYTF
j_call: TRBJ1-1; d_call: NA; clone_size: NA; v_call: TRBV30; cdr3_nt: TGTGCCTGGAGTGTTGGGGGTGGGAACACTGAAGCTTTCTTT; cdr3_aa: CAWSVGGGNTEAFF
j_call: TRBJ2-7; d_call: NA; clone_size: NA; v_call: TRBV6-5; cdr3_nt: TGTGCCAGCAGTTCCGACAGCGTCTACGAGCAGTACTTC; cdr3_aa: CASSSDSVYEQYF
j_call: TRBJ1-1; d_call: NA; clone_size: NA; v_call: TRBV28; cdr3_nt: TGTGCCAGCATCCCAGACCGGGAAAGCACTGAAGCTTTCTTT; cdr3_aa: CASIPDRESTEAFF
j_call: TRBJ1-1; d_call: NA; clone_size: NA; v_call: TRBV6-2/TRBV6-3; cdr3_nt: TGTGCCAGCAGTAGGGGTGCTGAAGCTTTCTTT; cdr3_aa: CASSRGAEAFF
j_call: TRBJ2-2; d_call: TRBD2; clone_size: NA; v_call: TRBV3-1/TRBV3-2; cdr3_nt: TGTGCCAGCAGCCAAGCGGGCAGCGGGGGGGCACCCACCGGGGAGCTGTTTTTT; cdr3_aa: CASSQAGSGGAPTGELFF
j_call: TRBJ1-2; d_call: TRBD1; clone_size: NA; v_call: TRBV2; cdr3_nt: TGTGCCAGCGGTGAGACAGGGATGCATGGCTACACCTTC; cdr3_aa: CASGETGMHGYTF
j_call: TRBJ1-1; d_call: TRBD1; clone_size: NA; v_call: TRBV18; cdr3_nt: TGTGCCAGCTCTCGGGACAGGGGGGTCGTGAACACTGAAGCTTTCTTT; cdr3_aa: CASSRDRGVVNTEAFF
j_call: TRBJ2-3; d_call: TRBD2; clone_size: NA; v_call: TRBV3-1/TRBV3-2; cdr3_nt: TGTGCCAGCAGCCAAGATGGGACTAGGTTAGATACGCAGTATTTT; cdr3_aa: CASSQDGTRLDTQYF
j_call: TRBJ1-2; d_call: NA; clone_size: NA; v_call: TRBV6-1; cdr3_nt: TGTGCCAGCAGTGGGGGGTCACATCCTTATAACTATGGCTACACCTTC; cdr3_aa: CASSGGSHPYNYGYTF
j_call: TRBJ1-5; d_call: NA; clone_size: NA; v_call: TRBV18; cdr3_nt: TGTGCCAGCTCACCACCCGGGACTAATAGCAATCAGCCCCAGCATTTT; cdr3_aa: CASSPPGTNSNQPQHF
j_call: TRBJ1-5; d_call: NA; clone_size: NA; v_call: TRBV30; cdr3_nt: TGTGCCTGGAGTGTTCGGGGGAATCAGCCCCAGCATTTT; cdr3_aa: CAWSVRGNQPQHF
j_call: TRBJ1-1; d_call: NA; clone_size: NA; v_call: TRBV6-5; cdr3_nt: TGTGCCAGCAGTTCTCTGGGGAACACTGAAGCTTTCTTT; cdr3_aa: CASSSLGNTEAFF
j_call: TRBJ2-1; d_call: TRBD2; clone_size: NA; v_call: TRBV11-2; cdr3_nt: TGTGCCAGCAGCTTTTTCCGCGGGGGGGCGGACTACAATGAGCAGTTCTTC; cdr3_aa: CASSFFRGGADYNEQFF
j_call: TRBJ2-7; d_call: NA; clone_size: NA; v_call: TRBV13; cdr3_nt: TGTGCCAGCAGCCGCGGGGCTGGCTCCTACGAGCAGTACTTC; cdr3_aa: CASSRGAGSYEQYF
j_call: TRBJ2-1; d_call: NA; clone_size: NA; v_call: TRBV6-5; cdr3_nt: TGTGCCAGCACGGAAGGGGGTTCCTACAATGAGCAGTTCTTC; cdr3_aa: CASTEGGSYNEQFF
j_call: TRBJ1-1; d_call: NA; clone_size: NA; v_call: TRBV4-1; cdr3_nt: TGCGCCAGCAGCCAAGAGGGAGACATCCAAAGGGCTTTCTTT; cdr3_aa: CASSQEGDIQRAFF
j_call: TRBJ1-2; d_call: TRBD1; clone_size: NA; v_call: TRBV19; cdr3_nt: TGTGCCAGTACCCCGGGGCAGGGGGACTATGGCTACACCTTC; cdr3_aa: CASTPGQGDYGYTF
j_call: TRBJ1-3; d_call: NA; clone_size: NA; v_call: TRBV9; cdr3_nt: TGTGCCAGCAGCGTAACAGGGATAGCTGGAAACACCATATATTTT; cdr3_aa: CASSVTGIAGNTIYF
j_call: TRBJ2-3; d_call: NA; clone_size: NA; v_call: TRBV28; cdr3_nt: TGTGCCAGCACTCACGTGCGGGATACGCAGTATTTT; cdr3_aa: CASTHVRDTQYF